The present T cell receptor (beta chain) was sequenced within a study of blood T cell repertoires in COVID-19. TCRdb keeps only in-frame clones here, not all; method: immunoSEQ multiplex PCR. The repertoire consists of approximately 300,000 clones, with 90% occurring once and the leading ten covering 6% to 8%. Looked up from germline, CDR1 is SQVTM and CDR2 is ANQGSEA. The CDR3 is 13 amino acids. V was trimmed by 3 bases and J by 8 bases, leaving 13 bases between them. The TCR comes from a woman aged 50 to 65 with COVID-19, enrolled during active disease. Sequenced material: peripheral blood. This chain links TRBV29-1 with TRBJ1-4; D uncertain. The CDR3 region is CSVEFTTGEKLFF. The CDR3, as DNA: TGCAGCGTTGAGTTTACCACGGGGGAAAAACTGTTTTTT.